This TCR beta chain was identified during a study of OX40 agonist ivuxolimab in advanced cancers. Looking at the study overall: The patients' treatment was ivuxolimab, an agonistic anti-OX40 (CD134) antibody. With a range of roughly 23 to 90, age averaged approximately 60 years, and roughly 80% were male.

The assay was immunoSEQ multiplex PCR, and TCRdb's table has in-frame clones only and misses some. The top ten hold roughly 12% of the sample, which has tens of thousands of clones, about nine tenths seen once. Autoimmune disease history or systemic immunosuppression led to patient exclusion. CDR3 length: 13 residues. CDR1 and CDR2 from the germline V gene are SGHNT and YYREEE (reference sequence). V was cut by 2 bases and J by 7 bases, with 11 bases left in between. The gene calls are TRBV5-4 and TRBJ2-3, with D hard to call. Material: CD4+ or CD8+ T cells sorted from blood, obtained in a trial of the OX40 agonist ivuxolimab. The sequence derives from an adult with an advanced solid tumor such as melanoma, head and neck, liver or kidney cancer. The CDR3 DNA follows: TGTGCCAGCAGCTTTCAGGATTCAAATACGCAGTATTTT. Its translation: CASSFQDSNTQYF.